The following is a T cell receptor beta chain sequence with its context. The data originate from a study of blood T cell repertoires in COVID-19. Study at large: The United States, Italy and Spain provided the acute and convalescent COVID-19 samples. PBMCs, B-cell-depleted T cells, or T cells provided the cDNA or gDNA that made up the material.

How the authors handled the data: It was from reference gene primer amplification that nucleated cell counts were estimated. Using immunoSEQ multiplex PCR, the repertoire was profiled, and TCRdb retains in-frame clones only, with some absent. V and J calls plus clone size are reproduced from that table; the DNA served to infer D and trimming. Here the sample spans 150,000 to 200,000 clones, around four fifths being singletons. The trim removed 0 bases at V and 2 bases at J, leaving 6 bases unmatched. CDR1 is LGHNA, CDR2 YNFKEQ, per germline. The CDR3 is made up of 16 amino acids. The chain links TRBV4-2 to TRBJ2-7; 8 bases line up with TRBD2. Sequencing was performed on peripheral blood. This receptor was obtained from a man in his 70s with acute or convalescent COVID-19. The CDR3 region has the DNA TGTGCCAGCAGCCAAGATGGGAGCGGGAGCCCCTACGAGCAGTACTTC. Translation: CASSQDGSGSPYEQYF.